This entry concerns a single T cell receptor beta chain. The data were obtained in a study of blood T cell repertoires in COVID-19. Across the study: Collection of acute and convalescent COVID-19 samples took place in the United States, Italy and Spain. Sources were T cells, B-cell-depleted T cells, or PBMCs; the material itself was cDNA or gDNA.

Produced via immunoSEQ multiplex PCR; TCRdb's table is partial and in-frame only. The sample lists around 180,000 clones; about 82% were seen once. V lost 3 bases and J 7 bases, leaving 13 bases between the germline ends. Germline V gene sequence: CDR1 LNHDA, CDR2 SQIVND (reference sequence). CDR3 length: 15 residues. Sequenced material: peripheral blood. The source is a woman in her twenties or thirties with acute or convalescent COVID-19. The V call is TRBV19, the J call TRBJ1-6; D might be TRBD1 (6 bases). The CDR3 sequence is CASSIEGGGNSPLHF. The CDR3 bases are TGTGCCAGTAGTATTGAAGGGGGTGGAAATTCACCCCTCCACTTT.